Reported below is one TCR beta chain. In the source study's methods: Scientists estimated how many nucleated cells there were by amplifying reference gene primers. The table came from immunoSEQ multiplex PCR; TCRdb's copy has only in-frame clones and leaves some out. V, J and clone size derive from that table, while D and trimming were established from the DNA sequence. Altogether about 260,000 clones are present, about 89% being singletons, with the ten largest covering 1.5%. These data come from a study of blood T cell repertoires in COVID-19. Looking at the study overall: Specimens from acute and convalescent COVID-19 originated in the United States, Italy and Spain. From T cells, B-cell-depleted T cells, or PBMCs came the material, which was cDNA or gDNA.

This CDR3 contains 15 residues. After removal of 4 bases from V and 0 bases from J, the junction contained 4 bases not matched to a gene. The germline V gene has CDR1 SGHVS and CDR2 FQNEAQ. V and J are TRBV7-8 and TRBJ2-7, with 9 bases fitting TRBD2. The sequence derives from a woman aged 40 to 50 who had recovered from COVID-19. Material: peripheral blood. Here the CDR3 reads CASSWTSVSSYEQYF. CDR3 DNA: TGTGCCAGCAGCTGGACTAGCGTAAGCTCCTACGAGCAGTACTTC.